This entry features one T cell receptor (beta chain) sequence. Its target is unknown. J was trimmed by 2 bases and V by 0 bases; bases with no gene match: 4. Per germline, CDR1 MDHEN and CDR2 SYDVKM. This CDR3 is built from 16 residues. The study ran its PCR with 60 Vbeta and 13 Jbeta primers. The protocol was immunoSEQ multiplex PCR, while the TCRdb copy is restricted to in-frame clones and leaves out a portion. The repertoire has roughly 70,000 clones, more than 75% of them found once; the top ten carry 1.5% to 2%. This record comes from a study of cytomegalovirus exposure and HLA in healthy donors. General study results and limits: An analysis that came later showed most CMV-associated TCR beta chains appearing HLA-restricted. Links to common viral pathogens appeared, in a later analysis, for several of the most significant clusters.

The sequenced sample was PBMCs. V is TRBV28 and J is TRBJ1-5; 7 nucleotides match TRBD1. The TCR was taken from a man in his late teens or twenties in good health and CMV-seronegative. CDR3 in amino acids: CASSLWSGGGNQPQHF. The CDR3 DNA reads as TGTGCCAGCAGTTTATGGTCAGGGGGAGGCAATCAGCCCCAGCATTTT.